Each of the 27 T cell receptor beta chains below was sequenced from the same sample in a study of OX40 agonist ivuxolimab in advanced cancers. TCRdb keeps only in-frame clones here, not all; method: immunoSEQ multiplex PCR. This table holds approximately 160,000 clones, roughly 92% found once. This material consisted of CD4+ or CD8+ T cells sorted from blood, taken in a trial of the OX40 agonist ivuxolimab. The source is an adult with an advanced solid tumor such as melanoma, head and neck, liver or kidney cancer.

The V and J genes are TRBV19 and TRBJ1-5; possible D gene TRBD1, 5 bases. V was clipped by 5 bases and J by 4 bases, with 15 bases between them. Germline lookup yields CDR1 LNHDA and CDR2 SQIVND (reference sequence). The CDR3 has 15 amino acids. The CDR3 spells CASSQRDGGNQPQHF. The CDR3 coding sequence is TGTGCCAGTAGTCAGAGGGACGGGGGGAATCAGCCCCAGCATTTT.

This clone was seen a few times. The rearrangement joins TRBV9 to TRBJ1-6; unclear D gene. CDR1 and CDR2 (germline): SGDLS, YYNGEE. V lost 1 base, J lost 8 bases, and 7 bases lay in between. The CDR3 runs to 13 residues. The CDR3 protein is CASSVRTDSPLHF. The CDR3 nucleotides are TGTGCCAGCAGCGTACGGACTGATTCACCCCTCCACTTT.

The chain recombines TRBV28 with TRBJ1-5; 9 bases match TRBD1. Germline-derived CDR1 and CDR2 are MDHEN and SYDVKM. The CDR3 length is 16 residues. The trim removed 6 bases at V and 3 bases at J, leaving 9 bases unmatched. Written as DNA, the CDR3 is TGTGCCAGCAGGGCCGGGACAGGGTGGCCCAATCAGCCCCAGCATTTT. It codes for CASRAGTGWPNQPQHF.

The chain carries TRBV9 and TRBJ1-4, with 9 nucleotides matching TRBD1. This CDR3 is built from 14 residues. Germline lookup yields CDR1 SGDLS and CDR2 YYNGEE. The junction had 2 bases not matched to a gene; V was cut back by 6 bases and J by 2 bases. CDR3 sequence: CASTGTGTNEKLFF. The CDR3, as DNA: TGTGCCAGCACCGGGACAGGGACTAATGAAAAACTGTTTTTT.

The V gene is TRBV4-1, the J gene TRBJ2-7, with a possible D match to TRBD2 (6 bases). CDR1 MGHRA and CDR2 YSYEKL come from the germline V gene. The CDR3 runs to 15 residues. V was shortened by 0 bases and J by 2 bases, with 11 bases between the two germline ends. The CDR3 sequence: CASSQDGSGTYEQYF. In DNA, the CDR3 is TGCGCCAGCAGCCAAGACGGGAGTGGAACCTACGAGCAGTACTTC.

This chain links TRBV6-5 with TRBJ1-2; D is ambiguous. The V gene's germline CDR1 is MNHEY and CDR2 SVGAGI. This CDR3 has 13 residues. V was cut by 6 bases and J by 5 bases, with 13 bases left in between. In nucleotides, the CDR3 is TGTGCCAGCAGCCGCGACGCGGGTTATGGCTACACCTTC. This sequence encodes CASSRDAGYGYTF.

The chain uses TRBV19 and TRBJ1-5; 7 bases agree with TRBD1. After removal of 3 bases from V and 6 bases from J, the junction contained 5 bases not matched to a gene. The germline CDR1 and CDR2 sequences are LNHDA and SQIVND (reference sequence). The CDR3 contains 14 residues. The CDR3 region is CASSIRQGLQPQHF. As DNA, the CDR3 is TGTGCCAGTAGTATTAGACAGGGACTTCAGCCCCAGCATTTT.

The CDR3 DNA follows: TGTGCCAGCAGCTTAGCCACGGCTAGCTACGAGCAGTACTTC. Encoded protein: CASSLATASYEQYF. The J gene is TRBJ2-7, the V gene TRBV7-2, with no clear D. The germline V and J ends were trimmed by 0 bases and 3 bases, with 9 bases remaining between them. Germline CDR1 reads SGHTA; CDR2 reads FQGNSA. The CDR3 extends over 14 amino acids.

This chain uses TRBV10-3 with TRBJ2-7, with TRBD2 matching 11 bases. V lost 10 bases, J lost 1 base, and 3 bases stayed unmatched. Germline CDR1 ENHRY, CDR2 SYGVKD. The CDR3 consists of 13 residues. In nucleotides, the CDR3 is TGTGCCACGGTAGCGGGGGGGTCCTACGAGCAGTACTTC. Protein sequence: CATVAGGSYEQYF.

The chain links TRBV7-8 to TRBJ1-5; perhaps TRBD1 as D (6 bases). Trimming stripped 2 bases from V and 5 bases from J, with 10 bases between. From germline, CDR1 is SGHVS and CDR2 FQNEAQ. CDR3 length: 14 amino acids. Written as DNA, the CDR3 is TGTGCCAGCAGCTTATCCCCAGGGGATCAGCCCCAGCATTTT. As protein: CASSLSPGDQPQHF.

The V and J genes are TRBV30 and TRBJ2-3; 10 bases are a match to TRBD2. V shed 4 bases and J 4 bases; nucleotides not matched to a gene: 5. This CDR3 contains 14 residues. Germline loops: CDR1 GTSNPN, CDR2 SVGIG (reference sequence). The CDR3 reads CAWTIGLAADTQYF. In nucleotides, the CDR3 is TGTGCCTGGACCATTGGACTAGCGGCAGATACGCAGTATTTT.

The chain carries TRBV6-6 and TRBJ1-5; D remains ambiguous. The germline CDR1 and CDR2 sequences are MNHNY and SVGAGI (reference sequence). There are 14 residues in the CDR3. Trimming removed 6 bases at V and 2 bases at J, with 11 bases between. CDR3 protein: CASSPAGGNQPQHF. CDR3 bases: TGTGCCAGCAGCCCCGCGGGAGGCAATCAGCCCCAGCATTTT.

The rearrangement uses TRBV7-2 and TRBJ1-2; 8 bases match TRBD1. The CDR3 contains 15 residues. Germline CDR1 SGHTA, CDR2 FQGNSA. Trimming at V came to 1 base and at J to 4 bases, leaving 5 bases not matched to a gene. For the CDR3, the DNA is TGTGCCAGCAGCTTAGGGCAGGGGGCTTTCTATGGCTACACCTTC. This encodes CASSLGQGAFYGYTF.

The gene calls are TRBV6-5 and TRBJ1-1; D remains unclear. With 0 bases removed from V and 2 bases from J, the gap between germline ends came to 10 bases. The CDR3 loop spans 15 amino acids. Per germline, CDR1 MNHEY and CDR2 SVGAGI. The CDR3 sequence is CASSYSGGPNTEAFF. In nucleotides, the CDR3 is TGTGCCAGCAGTTACTCGGGAGGTCCCAACACTGAAGCTTTCTTT.

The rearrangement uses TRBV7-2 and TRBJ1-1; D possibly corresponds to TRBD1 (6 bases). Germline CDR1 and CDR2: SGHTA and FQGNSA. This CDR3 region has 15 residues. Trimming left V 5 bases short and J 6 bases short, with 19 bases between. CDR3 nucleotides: TGTGCCAGCAGCACCATGGGAGGACCAGGGGCTGAAGCTTTCTTT. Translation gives CASSTMGGPGAEAFF. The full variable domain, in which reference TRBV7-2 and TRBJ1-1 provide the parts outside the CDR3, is GAGVSQSPSNKVTEKGKDVELRCDPISGHTALYWYRQSLGQGLEFLIYFQGNSAPDKSGLPSDRFSAERTGGSVSTLTIQRTQQEDSAVYLCASSTMGGPGAEAFFGQGTRLTVV.

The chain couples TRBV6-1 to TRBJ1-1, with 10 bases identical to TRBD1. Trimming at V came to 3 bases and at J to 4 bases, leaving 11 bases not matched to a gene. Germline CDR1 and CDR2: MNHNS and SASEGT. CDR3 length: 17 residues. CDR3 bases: TGTGCCAGCAGTGAGTTTCTCAGACAGGGGGCTGGCACTGAAGCTTTCTTT. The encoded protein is CASSEFLRQGAGTEAFF.

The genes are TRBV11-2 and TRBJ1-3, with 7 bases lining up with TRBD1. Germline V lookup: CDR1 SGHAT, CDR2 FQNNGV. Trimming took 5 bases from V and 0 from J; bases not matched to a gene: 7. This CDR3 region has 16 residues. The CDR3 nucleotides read TGTGCCAGCAGCCTCTCGACAGGGATCTCTGGAAACACCATATATTTT. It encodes CASSLSTGISGNTIYF.

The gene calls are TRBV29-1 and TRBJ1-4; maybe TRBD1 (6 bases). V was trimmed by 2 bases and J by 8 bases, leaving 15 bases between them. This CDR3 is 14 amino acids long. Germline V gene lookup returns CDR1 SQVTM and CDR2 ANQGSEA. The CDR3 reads CSVELSGVLEKLFF. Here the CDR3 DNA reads TGCAGCGTTGAACTTTCAGGGGTCCTGGAAAAACTGTTTTTT. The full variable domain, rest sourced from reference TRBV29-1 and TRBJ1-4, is SAVISQKPSRDICQRGTSLTIQCQVDSQVTMMFWYRQQPGQSLTLIATANQGSEATYESGFVIDKFPISRPNLTFSTLTVSNMSPEDSSIYLCSVELSGVLEKLFFGSGTQLSVL.

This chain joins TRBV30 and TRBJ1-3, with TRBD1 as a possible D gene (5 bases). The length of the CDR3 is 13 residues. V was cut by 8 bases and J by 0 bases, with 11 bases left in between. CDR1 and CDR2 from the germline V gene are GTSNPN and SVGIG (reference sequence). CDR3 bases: TGTGCCCACCAGGGTAACTCTGGAAACACCATATATTTT. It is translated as CAHQGNSGNTIYF.

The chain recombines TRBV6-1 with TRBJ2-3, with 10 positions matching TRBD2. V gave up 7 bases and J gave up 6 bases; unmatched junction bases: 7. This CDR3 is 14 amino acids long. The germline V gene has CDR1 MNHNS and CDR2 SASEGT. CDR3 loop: CASTLAGVPDTQYF. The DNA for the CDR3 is TGTGCCAGCACCCTAGCGGGGGTCCCGGATACGCAGTATTTT.

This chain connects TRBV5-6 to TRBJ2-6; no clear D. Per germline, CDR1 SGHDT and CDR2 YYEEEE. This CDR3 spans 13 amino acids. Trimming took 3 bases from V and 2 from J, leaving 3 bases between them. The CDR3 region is CASSWAGANVLTF. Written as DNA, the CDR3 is TGTGCCAGCAGCTGGGCTGGGGCCAACGTCCTGACTTTC.

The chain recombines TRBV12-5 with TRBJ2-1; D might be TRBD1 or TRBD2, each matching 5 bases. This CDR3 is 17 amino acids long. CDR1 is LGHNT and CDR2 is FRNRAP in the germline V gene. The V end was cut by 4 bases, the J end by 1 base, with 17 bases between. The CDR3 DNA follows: TGTGCTAGTGGTTCCCCTTCCGGGACCCTTTCCTACAATGAGCAGTTCTTC. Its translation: CASGSPSGTLSYNEQFF.

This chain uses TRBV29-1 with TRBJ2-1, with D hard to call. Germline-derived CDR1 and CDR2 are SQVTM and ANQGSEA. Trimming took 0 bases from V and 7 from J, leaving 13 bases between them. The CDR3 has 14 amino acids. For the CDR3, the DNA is TGCAGCGTTGAAGAGAGCCCACTTTGGAATGAGCAGTTCTTC. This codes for CSVEESPLWNEQFF.

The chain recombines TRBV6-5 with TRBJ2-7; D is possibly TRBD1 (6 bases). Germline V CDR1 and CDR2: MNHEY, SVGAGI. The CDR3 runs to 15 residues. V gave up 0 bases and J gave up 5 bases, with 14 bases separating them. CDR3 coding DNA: TGTGCCAGCAGTTACTCCGGACAGCCTTGGGACGAGCAGTACTTC. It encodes CASSYSGQPWDEQYF.

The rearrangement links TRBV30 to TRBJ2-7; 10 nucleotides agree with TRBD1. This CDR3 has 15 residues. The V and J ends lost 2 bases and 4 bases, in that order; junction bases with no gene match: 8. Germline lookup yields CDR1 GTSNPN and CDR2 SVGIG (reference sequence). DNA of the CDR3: TGTGCCTGGAGTTCGCGGGACAGGGGAACTTACGAGCAGTACTTC. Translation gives CAWSSRDRGTYEQYF.

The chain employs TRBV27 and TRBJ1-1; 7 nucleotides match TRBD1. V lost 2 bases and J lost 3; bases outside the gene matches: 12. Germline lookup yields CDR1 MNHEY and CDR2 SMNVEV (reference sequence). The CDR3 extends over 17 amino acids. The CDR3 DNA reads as TGTGCCAGCAGTTTACCCCTTCAACAGGGGCGGGACACTGAAGCTTTCTTT. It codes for CASSLPLQQGRDTEAFF.

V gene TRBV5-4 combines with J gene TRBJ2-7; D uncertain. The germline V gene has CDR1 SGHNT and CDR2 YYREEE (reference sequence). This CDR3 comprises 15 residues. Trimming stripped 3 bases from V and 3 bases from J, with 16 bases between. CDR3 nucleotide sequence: TGTGCCAGCAGCTACGGGCCTCCTGGGCGCTACGAGCAGTACTTC. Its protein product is CASSYGPPGRYEQYF.